This TCR beta chain was obtained from a study of blood T cell repertoires in COVID-19. Repertoires were generated with immunoSEQ multiplex PCR, while TCRdb's copy carries only in-frame clones and drops some. The sample has 150,000 to 200,000 clones; about 86% are singletons. The germline V and J ends were trimmed by 7 bases and 4 bases, with 10 bases remaining between them. The CDR3 has 13 residues. Germline V lookup: CDR1 LNHDA, CDR2 SQIVND (reference sequence). This clone has only one observation. The V and J genes are TRBV19 and TRBJ1-4; D not certain. This receptor was identified in an elderly woman with acute or convalescent COVID-19. The material sequenced was peripheral blood. As DNA, the CDR3 is TGTGCCAGTAAGGACTCACTTAATGAAAAACTGTTTTTT. It codes for CASKDSLNEKLFF.